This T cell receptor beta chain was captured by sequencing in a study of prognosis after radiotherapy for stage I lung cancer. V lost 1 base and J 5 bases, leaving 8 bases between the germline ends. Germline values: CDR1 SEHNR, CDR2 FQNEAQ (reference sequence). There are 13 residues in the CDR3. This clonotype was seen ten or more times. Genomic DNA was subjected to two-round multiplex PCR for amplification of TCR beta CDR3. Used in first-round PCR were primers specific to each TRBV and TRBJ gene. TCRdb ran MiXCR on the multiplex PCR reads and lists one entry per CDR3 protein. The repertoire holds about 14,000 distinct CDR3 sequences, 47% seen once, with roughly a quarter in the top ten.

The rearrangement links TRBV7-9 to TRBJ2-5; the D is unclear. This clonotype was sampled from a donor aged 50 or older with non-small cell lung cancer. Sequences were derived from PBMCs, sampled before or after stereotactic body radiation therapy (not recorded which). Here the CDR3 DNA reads TGTGCCAGCAGCTTAGTCTCGCGGGAGACCCAGTACTTC. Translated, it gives CASSLVSRETQYF.